The entry below describes one T cell receptor beta chain. Its matching antigen is unknown. The CDR3 consists of 15 residues. Per the germline V gene, CDR1 is SGHNT and CDR2 is YENEEA. V lost 1 base and J 3 bases, leaving 12 bases between the germline ends. Patients in the study were battling locally advanced or metastatic urothelial carcinoma. Some clones are missing from TCRdb's copy, which holds only in-frame ones; the method was immunoSEQ multiplex PCR. This table has 40,000 to 55,000 clones, roughly 84% appearing once. This record belongs to a study of PD-L1 blockade in urothelial cancer. Turning to the study itself: Analysis of the blood was performed 3 weeks (second dose) and 6 weeks after treatment start. Study-level findings and limits: Durable benefit accompanied greater 3-week expansion of tumor-associated blood clones.

Sequencing used PBMCs, obtained around atezolizumab (anti-PD-L1) treatment. V usage is TRBV11-3 and J usage is TRBJ2-5, with D uncertain. This sequence originates from a man aged 35-49 years with urothelial cancer. The CDR3 is CASSLVRPEEETQYF. In DNA form, the CDR3 reads TGTGCCAGCAGCTTAGTCCGGCCCGAGGAAGAGACCCAGTACTTC.